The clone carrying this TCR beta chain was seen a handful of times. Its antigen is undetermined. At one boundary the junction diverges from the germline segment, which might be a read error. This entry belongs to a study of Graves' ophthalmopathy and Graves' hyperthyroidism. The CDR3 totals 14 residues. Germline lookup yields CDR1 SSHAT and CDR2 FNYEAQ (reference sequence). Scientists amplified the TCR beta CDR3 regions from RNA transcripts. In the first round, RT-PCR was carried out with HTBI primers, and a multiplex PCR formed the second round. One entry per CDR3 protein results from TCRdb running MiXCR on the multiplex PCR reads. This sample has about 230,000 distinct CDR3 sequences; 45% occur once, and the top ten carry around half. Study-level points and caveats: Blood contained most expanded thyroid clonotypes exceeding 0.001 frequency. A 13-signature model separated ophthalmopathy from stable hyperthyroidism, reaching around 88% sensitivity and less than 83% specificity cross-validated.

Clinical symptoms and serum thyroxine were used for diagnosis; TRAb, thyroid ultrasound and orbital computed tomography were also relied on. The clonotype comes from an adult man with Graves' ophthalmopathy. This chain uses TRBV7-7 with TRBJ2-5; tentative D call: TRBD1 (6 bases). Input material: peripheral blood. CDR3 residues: CASSLEKGHGTQYF. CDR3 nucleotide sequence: TGTGCTAGCAGCTTAGAGAAGGGACACGGGACCCAGTACTTC. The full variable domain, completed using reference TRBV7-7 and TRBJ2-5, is GAGVSQSPRYKVTKRGQDVTLRCDPISSHATLYWYQQALGQGPEFLTYFNYEAQPDKSGLPSDRFSAERPEGSISTLTIQRTEQRDSAMYRCASSLEKGHGTQYFGPGTRLLVL.